This TCR beta chain was observed in a study of shared clonotypes between healthy human individuals. Germline V CDR1 and CDR2: SGHNT, YYREEE (reference sequence). The J segment lost 2 bases and the V segment lost 4 bases, leaving 4 bases of the junction unmatched. CDR3 length: 14 amino acids. Overall study results and limits: Sorted-subset sequencing, rarefaction showed, was incomplete despite large depth.

A note on this clone: The target antigen is unknown.

Naivety among CD8 cells was defined by CD45RO negativity and positive CCR7 selection, thereby excluding terminally differentiated effector memory CD45RA+ cells. At a deep level, the assay was run. The material for each subset, its genomic DNA, was split evenly across several immunoSEQ plates. The method was immunoSEQ multiplex PCR; TCRdb's version includes in-frame clones alone and lacks a portion of them. The data contain about 580,000 clones, roughly 98% of them seen just once; the ten biggest clones take up 0.3%. Source material: naive CD8+ T cells sorted from blood. The clonotype originates from a man aged 25 to 45 in good health. The chain joins TRBV5-4 to TRBJ2-7, with 9 bases aligning to TRBD2. The CDR3 DNA reads as TGTGCCAGCAGCCGACTAGCGGATACCTACGAGCAGTACTTC. It codes for CASSRLADTYEQYF.